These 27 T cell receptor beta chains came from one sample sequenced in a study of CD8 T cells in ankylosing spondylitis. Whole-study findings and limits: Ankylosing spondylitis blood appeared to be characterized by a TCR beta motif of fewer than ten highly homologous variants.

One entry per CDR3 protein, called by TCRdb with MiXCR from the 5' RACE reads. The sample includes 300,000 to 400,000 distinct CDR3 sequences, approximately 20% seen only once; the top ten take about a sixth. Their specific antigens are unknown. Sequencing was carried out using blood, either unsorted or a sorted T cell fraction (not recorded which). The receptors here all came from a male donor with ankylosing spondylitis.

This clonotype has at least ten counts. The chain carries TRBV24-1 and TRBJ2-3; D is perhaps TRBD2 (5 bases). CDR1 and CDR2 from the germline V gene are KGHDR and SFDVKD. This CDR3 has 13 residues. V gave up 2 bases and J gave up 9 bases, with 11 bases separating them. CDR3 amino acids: CATSDSSLITQYF. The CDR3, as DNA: TGTGCCACCAGTGATTCTAGCCTTATCACGCAGTATTTT.

The chain's CDR3 is CASSPLGTSYNEQFF. The CDR3 DNA follows: TGTGCCAGCTCACCTCTCGGGACCTCCTACAATGAGCAGTTCTTC. The chain uses TRBV18 and TRBJ2-1; possibly TRBD1 or TRBD2 for D (5 bases each). This CDR3 is 15 amino acids long. The V end was cut by 3 bases, the J end by 0 bases, with 9 bases between. Looked up from germline, CDR1 is KGHSH and CDR2 is LQKENI.

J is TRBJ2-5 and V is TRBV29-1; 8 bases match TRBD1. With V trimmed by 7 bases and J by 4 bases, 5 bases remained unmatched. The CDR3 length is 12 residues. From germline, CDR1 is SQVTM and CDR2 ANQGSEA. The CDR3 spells CSGGTGGETQYF. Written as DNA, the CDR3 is TGCAGCGGAGGGACAGGAGGAGAGACCCAGTACTTC.

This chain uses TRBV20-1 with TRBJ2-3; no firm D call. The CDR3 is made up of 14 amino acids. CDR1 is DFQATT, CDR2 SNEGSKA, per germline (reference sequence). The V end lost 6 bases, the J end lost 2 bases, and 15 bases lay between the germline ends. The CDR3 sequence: CSAPPVGITDTQYF. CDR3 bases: TGCAGTGCGCCACCGGTGGGGATCACAGATACGCAGTATTTT.

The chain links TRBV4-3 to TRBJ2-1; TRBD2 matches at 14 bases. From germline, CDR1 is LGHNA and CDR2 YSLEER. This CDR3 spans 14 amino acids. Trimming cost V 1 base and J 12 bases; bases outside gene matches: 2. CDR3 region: CASSQVGLAGGQFF. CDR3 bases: TGCGCCAGCAGCCAAGTAGGACTAGCGGGAGGGCAGTTCTTC.

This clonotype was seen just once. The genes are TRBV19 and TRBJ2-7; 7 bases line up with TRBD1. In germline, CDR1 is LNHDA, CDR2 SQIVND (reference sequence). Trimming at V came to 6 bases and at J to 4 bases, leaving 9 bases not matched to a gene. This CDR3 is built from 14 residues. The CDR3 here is CASRTPGQPYEQYF. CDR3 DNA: TGTGCCAGTAGAACCCCGGGACAGCCTTACGAGCAGTACTTC.

CDR3: CASKRGSAPQETQYF. The CDR3 nucleotides read TGTGCCAGCAAACGGGGGTCAGCCCCTCAAGAGACCCAGTACTTC. The chain couples TRBV2 to TRBJ2-5, with D possibly TRBD2 on 6 matching bases. Germline lookup yields CDR1 SNHLY and CDR2 FYNNEI. The ends were cut back, 7 bases at V and 2 bases at J, with 17 bases in the middle. This CDR3 spans 15 amino acids.

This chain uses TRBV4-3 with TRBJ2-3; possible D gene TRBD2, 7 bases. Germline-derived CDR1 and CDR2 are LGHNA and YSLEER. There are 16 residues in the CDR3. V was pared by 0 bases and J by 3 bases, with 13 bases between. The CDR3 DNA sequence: TGCGCCAGCAGCCAAGAGGCCAGGGGAGGGACAGATACGCAGTATTTT. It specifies CASSQEARGGTDTQYF.

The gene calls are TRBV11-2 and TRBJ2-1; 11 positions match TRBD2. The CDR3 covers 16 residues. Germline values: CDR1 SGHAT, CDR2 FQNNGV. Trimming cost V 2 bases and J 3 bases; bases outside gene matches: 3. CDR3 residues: CASSLIGLAGYNEQFF. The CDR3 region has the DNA TGTGCCAGCAGCTTAATAGGACTAGCGGGCTACAATGAGCAGTTCTTC.

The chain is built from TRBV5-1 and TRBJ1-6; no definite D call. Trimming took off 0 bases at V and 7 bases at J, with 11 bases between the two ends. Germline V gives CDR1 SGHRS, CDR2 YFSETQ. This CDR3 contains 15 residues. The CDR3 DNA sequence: TGCGCCAGCAGCTTGGAAGGGCAGGAAAATTCACCCCTCCACTTT. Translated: CASSLEGQENSPLHF. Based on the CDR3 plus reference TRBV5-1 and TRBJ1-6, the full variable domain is KAGVTQTPRYLIKTRGQQVTLSCSPISGHRSVSWYQQTPGQGLQFLFEYFSETQRNKGNFPGRFSGRQFSNSRSEMNVSTLELGDSALYLCASSLEGQENSPLHFGNGTRLTVT.

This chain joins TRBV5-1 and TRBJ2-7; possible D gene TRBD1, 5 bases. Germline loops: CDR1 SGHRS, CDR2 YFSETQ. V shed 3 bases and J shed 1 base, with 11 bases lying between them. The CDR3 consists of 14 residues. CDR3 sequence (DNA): TGCGCCAGCAGCTGGAGCCAGGGATCCTACGAGCAGTACTTC. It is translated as CASSWSQGSYEQYF.

CDR3 protein: CASSYRGTISEAFF. Written as DNA, the CDR3 is TGTGCCAGCAGCTACAGGGGGACAATTTCCGAAGCTTTCTTT. The chain has TRBV7-8 and TRBJ1-1; 8 nucleotides match TRBD1. J gave up 8 bases and V 4 bases, and 9 bases lay outside the gene matches. This CDR3 is built from 14 residues. CDR1 is SGHVS and CDR2 is FQNEAQ in the germline V gene.

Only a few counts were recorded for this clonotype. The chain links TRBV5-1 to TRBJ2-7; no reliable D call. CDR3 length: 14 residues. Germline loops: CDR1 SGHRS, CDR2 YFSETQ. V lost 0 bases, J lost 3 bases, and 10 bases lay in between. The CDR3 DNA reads TGCGCCAGCAGCTTGGTGGGTCCCGACTACGAGCAGTACTTC. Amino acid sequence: CASSLVGPDYEQYF.

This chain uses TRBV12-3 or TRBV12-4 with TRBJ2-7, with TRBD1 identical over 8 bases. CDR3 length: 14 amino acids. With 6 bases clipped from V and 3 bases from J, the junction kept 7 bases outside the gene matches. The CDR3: CASSRRQGHYEQYF. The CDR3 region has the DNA TGTGCCAGCAGCCGCCGACAGGGGCACTACGAGCAGTACTTC.

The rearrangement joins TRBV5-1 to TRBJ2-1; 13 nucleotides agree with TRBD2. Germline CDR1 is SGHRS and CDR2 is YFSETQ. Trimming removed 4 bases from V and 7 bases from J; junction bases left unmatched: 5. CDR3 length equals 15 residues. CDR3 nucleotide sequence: TGCGCCAGCAGCGTAGGACTAGCGGGAGCGAATGAGCAGTTCTTC. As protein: CASSVGLAGANEQFF.

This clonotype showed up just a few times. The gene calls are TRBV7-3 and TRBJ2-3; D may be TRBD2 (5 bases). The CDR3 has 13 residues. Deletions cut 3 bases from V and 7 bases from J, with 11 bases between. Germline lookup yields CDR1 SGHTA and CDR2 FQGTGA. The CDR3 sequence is CASSLVRDNTQYF. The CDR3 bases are TGTGCCAGCAGCTTGGTCCGGGATAATACGCAGTATTTT.

DNA of the CDR3: TGCAGTGCTAGATCACCCGGCTACAATGAGCAGTTCTTC. Protein: CSARSPGYNEQFF. The gene calls are TRBV20-1 and TRBJ2-1; D unclear. CDR1 and CDR2 (germline): DFQATT, SNEGSKA (reference sequence). V lost 2 bases, J lost 3 bases, and 8 bases lay in between. The CDR3 length is 13 residues.

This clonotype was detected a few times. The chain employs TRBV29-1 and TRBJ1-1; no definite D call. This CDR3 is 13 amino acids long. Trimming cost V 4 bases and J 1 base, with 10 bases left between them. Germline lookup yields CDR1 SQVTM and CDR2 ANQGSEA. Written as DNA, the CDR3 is TGCAGCGTTGGGACGGACCCGAACACTGAAGCTTTCTTT. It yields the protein CSVGTDPNTEAFF.

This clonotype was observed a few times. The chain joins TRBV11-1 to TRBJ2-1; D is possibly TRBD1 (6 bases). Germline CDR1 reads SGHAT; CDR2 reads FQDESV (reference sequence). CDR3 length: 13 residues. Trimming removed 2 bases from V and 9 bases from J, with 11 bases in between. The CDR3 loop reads CASSLSWGPEQFF. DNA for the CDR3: TGTGCCAGCAGCTTATCCTGGGGGCCTGAGCAGTTCTTC.

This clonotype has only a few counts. The CDR3 loop reads CASSSLGLAGYVFHNEQFF. The CDR3 DNA is TGTGCCAGCAGTTCCCTTGGACTAGCGGGTTATGTCTTCCACAATGAGCAGTTCTTC. The rearrangement joins TRBV12-3 or TRBV12-4 to TRBJ2-1, with 11 nucleotides matching TRBD2. Trimming at V came to 4 bases and at J to 5 bases, leaving 16 bases not matched to a gene. This CDR3 is 19 amino acids long.

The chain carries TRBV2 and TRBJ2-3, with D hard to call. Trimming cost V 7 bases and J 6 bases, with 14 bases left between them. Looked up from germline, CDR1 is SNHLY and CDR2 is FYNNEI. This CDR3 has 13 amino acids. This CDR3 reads CASIPSVRDTQYF. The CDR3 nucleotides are TGTGCCAGCATCCCATCCGTGCGGGATACGCAGTATTTT.

CDR3 sequence (DNA): TGTGCCAGCAGCCACCGACAGGGGAGCACCGGGGAGCTGTTTTTT. It specifies CASSHRQGSTGELFF. This chain connects TRBV7-2 to TRBJ2-2, with TRBD1 matching over 8 bases. Germline assignment: CDR1 SGHTA and CDR2 FQGNSA. Losses at the gene ends were 5 bases for V and 4 bases for J; bases not matched to a gene: 6. The CDR3 spans 15 residues.

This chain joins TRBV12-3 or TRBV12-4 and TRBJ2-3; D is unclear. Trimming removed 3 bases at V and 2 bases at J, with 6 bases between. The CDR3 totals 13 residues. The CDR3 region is CASSLLATDTQYF. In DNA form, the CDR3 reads TGTGCCAGCAGTTTGTTGGCCACAGATACGCAGTATTTT.

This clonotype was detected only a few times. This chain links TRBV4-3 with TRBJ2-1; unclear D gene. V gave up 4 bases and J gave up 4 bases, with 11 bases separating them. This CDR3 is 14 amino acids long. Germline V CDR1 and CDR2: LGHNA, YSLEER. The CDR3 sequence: CASSRAGPYNEQFF. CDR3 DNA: TGCGCCAGCAGCCGAGCCGGGCCTTACAATGAGCAGTTCTTC.

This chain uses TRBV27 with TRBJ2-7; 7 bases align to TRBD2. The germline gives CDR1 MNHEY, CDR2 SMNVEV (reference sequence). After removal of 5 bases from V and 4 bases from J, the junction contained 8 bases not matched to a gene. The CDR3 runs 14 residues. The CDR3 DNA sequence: TGTGCCAGCAGTCCCCACTGGCGGGAGTACGAGCAGTACTTC. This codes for CASSPHWREYEQYF.

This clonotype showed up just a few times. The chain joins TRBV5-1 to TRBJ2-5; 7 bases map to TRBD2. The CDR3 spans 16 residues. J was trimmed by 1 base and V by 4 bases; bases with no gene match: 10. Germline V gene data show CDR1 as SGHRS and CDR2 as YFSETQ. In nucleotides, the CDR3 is TGCGCCAGCAGCCGGCGGGGGTACCAGAGCCAAGAGACCCAGTACTTC. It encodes CASSRRGYQSQETQYF.

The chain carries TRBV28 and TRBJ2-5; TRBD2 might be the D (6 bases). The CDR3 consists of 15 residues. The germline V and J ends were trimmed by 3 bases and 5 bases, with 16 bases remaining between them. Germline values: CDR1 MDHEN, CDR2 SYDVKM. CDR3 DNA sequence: TGTGCCAGCAGTTTCTTGACCCAAGGAGGGGAGACCCAGTACTTC. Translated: CASSFLTQGGETQYF.